Each of the 8 T cell receptor beta chains below was sequenced from the same sample in a study of CD8+CD57+ T cells in acquired aplastic anemia. For CDR3 and TCR beta VDJ profiling, genomic DNA was the template used. A single record per CDR3 protein comes from TCRdb applying MiXCR to the reads. The repertoire has under 500,000 distinct CDR3 sequences, around 33% of them found once; the top ten carry roughly 0.89%. By flow cytometry, patients selected for sequencing had shown an expansion of CD8+CD57+ cells. Sequencing used sorted CD4+, CD8+, or CD8+CD57+ T cells (not recorded which) from PBMCs. Receptors originate from a human donor with aplastic anemia.

At least ten counts were recorded for this clonotype. The V and J genes are TRBV6-1 and TRBJ1-5, with a tentative D call TRBD1 (6 bases). The germline V and J ends were trimmed by 8 bases and 4 bases, with 15 bases remaining between them. This CDR3 spans 14 amino acids. CDR1 MNHNS and CDR2 SASEGT come from the germline V gene. CDR3 amino acids: CASSLWDTNQPQHF. CDR3 sequence (DNA): TGTGCCAGCTCACTATGGGACACAAATCAGCCCCAGCATTTT.

The CDR3 sequence is CASSGTGTSTEAFF. The CDR3 nucleotides are TGCGCCAGCAGCGGGACAGGGACTAGCACTGAAGCTTTCTTT. V is TRBV5-1 and J is TRBJ1-1; 9 bases agree with TRBD1. Trimming cost V 4 bases and J 4 bases; bases outside gene matches: 5. The germline CDR1 and CDR2 sequences are SGHRS and YFSETQ. The CDR3 sequence is 14 residues long.

This clonotype was observed at least ten times. The chain uses TRBV7-9 and TRBJ2-5; 10 positions agree with TRBD2. The CDR3 runs to 15 residues. The germline V gene encodes CDR1 SEHNR and CDR2 FQNEAQ (reference sequence). J was trimmed by 5 bases and V by 4 bases; bases with no gene match: 7. The CDR3 region is CASSWASGSWETQYF. The CDR3, as DNA: TGTGCCAGCAGCTGGGCTAGCGGGAGCTGGGAGACCCAGTACTTC.

In regard to this clonotype: A clone one base away is much larger, so this may be a read error. J is TRBJ1-2 and V is TRBV2; D gene unclear. CDR1 is SNHLY, CDR2 FYNNEI, per germline. The CDR3 contains 14 residues. The CDR3 DNA is TGTCCCAGCAGTGAAGTAACCGTGGAAAGGGGCTACACCTTC. It is translated as CPSSEVTVERGYTF.

Here the CDR3 DNA reads TGTGCCAGCAGTCCTTGGGGGGGCGCGGGGACTGAAGCTTTCTTT. This codes for CASSPWGGAGTEAFF. The rearrangement uses TRBV7-2 and TRBJ1-1; D may be TRBD1 (6 bases). CDR3 length equals 15 residues. CDR1 is SGHTA and CDR2 is FQGNSA in the germline V gene. Trimming stripped 6 bases from V and 5 bases from J, with 19 bases between.

This clonotype was found many times. The V call is TRBV19, the J call TRBJ1-1, with D unclear. Germline V gene data show CDR1 as LNHDA and CDR2 as SQIVND (reference sequence). This CDR3 region has 15 residues. Trimming cost V 3 bases and J 6 bases, with 17 bases left between them. The CDR3 DNA follows: TGTGCCAGTAGTATTAATAGAGATACGGCGGCTGAAGCTTTCTTT. Its translation: CASSINRDTAAEAFF. The full variable domain, with the rest looked up from reference TRBV19 and TRBJ1-1, is DGGITQSPKYLFRKEGQNVTLSCEQNLNHDAMYWYRQDPGQGLRLIYYSQIVNDFQKGDIAEGYSVSREKKESFPLTVTSAQKNPTAFYLCASSINRDTAAEAFFGQGTRLTVV.

The chain has TRBV20-1 and TRBJ1-4; a weak D match, TRBD1 (5 bases). CDR1 is DFQATT, CDR2 SNEGSKA, per germline (reference sequence). The CDR3 consists of 11 residues. Trimming left V 3 bases short and J 8 bases short, with 7 bases between. CDR3 residues: CSASKGEKLFF. Written as DNA, the CDR3 is TGCAGTGCTAGTAAGGGGGAAAAACTGTTTTTT.

The chain recombines TRBV5-6 with TRBJ1-1; D not certain. V lost 5 bases and J 1 base, leaving 9 bases between the germline ends. The V gene's germline CDR1 is SGHDT and CDR2 YYEEEE. This CDR3 has 13 amino acids. The CDR3 nucleotides are TGTGCCAGCAGGTGGGGTCAGAACACTGAAGCTTTCTTT. Amino acid sequence: CASRWGQNTEAFF.